This T cell receptor beta chain was captured in a study of patients and donors after allogeneic stem cell transplantation. The CDR3 runs to 13 residues. V was shortened by 8 bases and J by 7 bases, with 12 bases between the two germline ends. Germline lookup yields CDR1 MNHNS and CDR2 SASEGT. TCRdb used MiXCR to reprocess the RT-PCR reads, holding one entry per CDR3 protein. Here the sample spans approximately 430,000 distinct CDR3 sequences, 16% being singletons. The TCR sequence derives from a human donor who was either an allogeneic HSCT recipient or a stem cell or donor lymphocyte infusion donor (not recorded which). It is not recorded whose cells these are; they may come from a transplant donor. This chain joins TRBV6-1 and TRBJ1-6; D remains unclear. Sequences were obtained from blood, either unsorted or a sorted T cell fraction (not recorded which). The CDR3 DNA sequence: TGTGCCAGCGCCCCTCGCGGGAATTCACCCCTCCACTTT. Residues: CASAPRGNSPLHF.